Listed below are T cell receptor beta chains from one sample, sequenced in a study of regulatory T cells in long-lasting Graves disease. From the multiplex PCR reads, TCRdb called clonotypes with MiXCR, one entry per CDR3 protein. The repertoire holds about 460,000 distinct CDR3 sequences, with roughly 22% as singletons. Specimen: peripheral blood mononuclear cells (PBMCs), collected when the disease was refractory, from a patient treated with antithyroid drugs. These receptor sequences come from a female donor with Graves disease. Each CDR3 is given with its conserved first and last residue. Each record gives: clone size, V gene, D gene, J gene, CDR3 protein, CDR3 DNA. D genes are given only for firm matches. The size field is filled for only some rows; it gives once, few, many or a size class.

clone_size: .
v_call: TRBV30
d_call: TRBD2
j_call: TRBJ2-7
cdr3_aa: CAWSVSGGRSEQYF
cdr3_nt: TGTGCCTGGAGTGTAAGTGGCGGGAGGAGCGAGCAGTACTTC

clone_size: .
v_call: TRBV11-2
d_call: .
j_call: TRBJ1-2
cdr3_aa: CASSLEPGNGGYTF
cdr3_nt: TGTGCCAGCAGCTTAGAACCAGGGAATGGTGGCTACACCTTC

clone_size: many
v_call: TRBV19
d_call: TRBD2
j_call: TRBJ2-5
cdr3_aa: CASSTAGREKTQYF
cdr3_nt: TGTGCCAGTAGTACAGCGGGGAGGGAGAAGACCCAGTACTTC

clone_size: .
v_call: TRBV6-5
d_call: TRBD2
j_call: TRBJ2-5
cdr3_aa: CASSYSPLAGGPRTQYF
cdr3_nt: TGTGCCAGCAGTTACTCCCCACTAGCGGGAGGGCCAAGGACCCAGTACTTC

clone_size: few
v_call: TRBV7-2
d_call: .
j_call: TRBJ2-2
cdr3_aa: CASSLVANSNTGELFF
cdr3_nt: TGTGCCAGCAGCTTAGTGGCCAACTCGAACACCGGGGAGCTGTTTTTT

clone_size: .
v_call: TRBV30
d_call: .
j_call: TRBJ2-5
cdr3_aa: CAWSLGGMGQETQYF
cdr3_nt: TGTGCCTGGAGCCTCGGCGGGATGGGACAAGAGACCCAGTACTTC

clone_size: many
v_call: TRBV28
d_call: .
j_call: TRBJ2-2
cdr3_aa: CASSTTRSGVFF
cdr3_nt: TGTGCCAGCAGCACGACCCGTTCCGGAGTGTTTTTT

clone_size: .
v_call: TRBV6-9
d_call: TRBD1
j_call: TRBJ2-2
cdr3_aa: CASSYRTGSGELFF
cdr3_nt: TGTGCCAGCAGTTACCGGACAGGGTCCGGGGAGCTGTTTTTT

clone_size: .
v_call: TRBV19
d_call: .
j_call: TRBJ1-5
cdr3_aa: CASSISENQPQHF
cdr3_nt: TGTGCCAGTAGTATATCGGAGAATCAGCCCCAGCATTTT

clone_size: .
v_call: TRBV7-2
d_call: TRBD2
j_call: TRBJ2-2
cdr3_aa: CASSLVGGGAGGELFF
cdr3_nt: TGTGCCAGCAGCTTAGTTGGCGGGGGGGCCGGCGGGGAGCTGTTTTTT

clone_size: many
v_call: TRBV11-3
d_call: .
j_call: TRBJ1-4
cdr3_aa: CASSLEDGDNEKLFF
cdr3_nt: TGTGCCAGCAGCTTAGAGGACGGCGATAATGAAAAACTGTTTTTT

clone_size: many
v_call: TRBV6-2/TRBV6-3
d_call: .
j_call: TRBJ2-7
cdr3_aa: CASRWDGGSYEQYF
cdr3_nt: TGTGCCTCCCGCTGGGATGGGGGGTCCTACGAGCAGTACTTC

clone_size: .
v_call: TRBV3-1
d_call: TRBD2
j_call: TRBJ2-1
cdr3_aa: CASSQSGTRNEQFF
cdr3_nt: TGTGCCAGCAGCCAGTCCGGGACTAGAAATGAGCAGTTCTTC

clone_size: few
v_call: TRBV7-3
d_call: TRBD2
j_call: TRBJ2-2
cdr3_aa: CASSLGTSGRGELFF
cdr3_nt: TGTGCCAGCAGCCTCGGGACTAGCGGGAGGGGGGAGCTGTTTTTT

clone_size: .
v_call: TRBV20-1
d_call: TRBD2
j_call: TRBJ2-1
cdr3_aa: CSASSAGDTYNEQFF
cdr3_nt: TGCAGTGCTAGTTCAGCGGGAGACACCTACAATGAGCAGTTCTTC

clone_size: few
v_call: TRBV5-5
d_call: .
j_call: TRBJ1-1
cdr3_aa: CASSPRGLLNTEAFF
cdr3_nt: TGTGCCAGCAGCCCCCGAGGACTTCTGAACACTGAAGCTTTCTTT

clone_size: few
v_call: TRBV5-1
d_call: .
j_call: TRBJ1-1
cdr3_aa: CASSIERANTEAFF
cdr3_nt: TGCGCCAGCAGTATTGAAAGGGCGAACACTGAAGCTTTCTTT

clone_size: many
v_call: TRBV2
d_call: TRBD1
j_call: TRBJ1-5
cdr3_aa: CASSDGAGQGNQPQHF
cdr3_nt: TGTGCCAGCAGTGATGGTGCCGGACAGGGCAATCAGCCCCAGCATTTT

clone_size: once
v_call: TRBV7-3
d_call: TRBD2
j_call: TRBJ2-7
cdr3_aa: CASSFVRAGAGWSEQYF
cdr3_nt: TGTGCCAGCAGCTTCGTGCGGGCGGGAGCGGGTTGGAGCGAGCAGTACTTC

clone_size: few
v_call: TRBV6-1
d_call: TRBD2
j_call: TRBJ2-7
cdr3_aa: CASGREGTHEQYF
cdr3_nt: TGTGCCAGCGGAAGGGAGGGGACCCACGAGCAGTACTTC

clone_size: .
v_call: TRBV7-6
d_call: .
j_call: TRBJ2-2
cdr3_aa: CASSTPPTGELFF
cdr3_nt: TGTGCCAGCAGCACCCCCCCCACCGGGGAGCTGTTTTTT

clone_size: .
v_call: TRBV29-1
d_call: TRBD1
j_call: TRBJ1-2
cdr3_aa: CSVANLGTGEYGYTF
cdr3_nt: TGCAGCGTTGCAAATCTTGGGACAGGGGAATATGGCTACACCTTC

clone_size: few
v_call: TRBV7-2
d_call: TRBD1
j_call: TRBJ2-7
cdr3_aa: CASSLSQGVVEQYF
cdr3_nt: TGTGCCAGCAGCTTAAGCCAGGGGGTGGTCGAGCAGTACTTC

clone_size: .
v_call: TRBV2
d_call: .
j_call: TRBJ2-3
cdr3_aa: CASSEEKGTQYF
cdr3_nt: TGTGCCAGCAGTGAAGAGAAGGGTACGCAGTATTTT

clone_size: .
v_call: TRBV7-3
d_call: TRBD1
j_call: TRBJ1-4
cdr3_aa: CASSRPTVRGGEKLFF
cdr3_nt: TGTGCCAGCAGCCGGCCGACTGTCAGGGGGGGCGAAAAACTGTTTTTT

clone_size: .
v_call: TRBV7-8
d_call: TRBD2
j_call: TRBJ2-5
cdr3_aa: CATHPSGGPAETQYF
cdr3_nt: TGTGCCACCCATCCTAGCGGGGGACCCGCGGAGACCCAGTACTTC

clone_size: .
v_call: TRBV18
d_call: .
j_call: TRBJ1-1
cdr3_aa: CASSPMGVDTEAFF
cdr3_nt: TGTGCCAGCTCACCAATGGGGGTAGACACTGAAGCTTTCTTT

clone_size: .
v_call: TRBV28
d_call: TRBD1
j_call: TRBJ2-7
cdr3_aa: CASSVGGAALSYEQYF
cdr3_nt: TGTGCCAGCAGTGTAGGGGGCGCCGCACTTTCCTACGAGCAGTACTTC

clone_size: .
v_call: TRBV6-1
d_call: TRBD1
j_call: TRBJ1-2
cdr3_aa: CASSRDRADYGYTF
cdr3_nt: TGTGCCAGCAGTCGAGACAGGGCGGATTATGGCTACACCTTC

clone_size: many
v_call: TRBV28
d_call: .
j_call: TRBJ1-4
cdr3_aa: CASSPPRRGEKLFF
cdr3_nt: TGTGCCAGCAGCCCTCCGCGCCGGGGTGAAAAACTGTTTTTT

clone_size: .
v_call: TRBV12-3/TRBV12-4
d_call: TRBD1
j_call: TRBJ1-1
cdr3_aa: CASSRRDRGDTEAFF
cdr3_nt: TGTGCCAGCAGCCGACGGGACAGGGGGGACACTGAAGCTTTCTTT

clone_size: few
v_call: TRBV30
d_call: .
j_call: TRBJ1-5
cdr3_aa: CAWSQAASNQPQHF
cdr3_nt: TGTGCCTGGAGCCAAGCGGCCAGCAATCAGCCCCAGCATTTT

clone_size: many
v_call: TRBV27
d_call: TRBD2
j_call: TRBJ2-7
cdr3_aa: CASSTLAGSEEQYF
cdr3_nt: TGTGCCAGCAGTACCCTAGCGGGGTCGGAAGAGCAGTACTTC

clone_size: many
v_call: TRBV29-1
d_call: .
j_call: TRBJ1-1
cdr3_aa: CSVANFADTEAFF
cdr3_nt: TGCAGCGTTGCTAATTTTGCGGACACTGAAGCTTTCTTT

clone_size: many
v_call: TRBV12-3/TRBV12-4
d_call: .
j_call: TRBJ2-7
cdr3_aa: CASSFVASGREQYF
cdr3_nt: TGTGCCAGCAGTTTCGTAGCCAGTGGAAGAGAGCAGTACTTC

clone_size: many
v_call: TRBV9
d_call: TRBD2
j_call: TRBJ2-7
cdr3_aa: CASSEGGSSYEQYF
cdr3_nt: TGTGCCAGCAGTGAGGGCGGGAGCTCCTACGAGCAGTACTTC

clone_size: .
v_call: TRBV7-3
d_call: TRBD1
j_call: TRBJ2-5
cdr3_aa: CASSKDRVQETQYF
cdr3_nt: TGTGCCAGCAGCAAAGACAGGGTCCAAGAGACCCAGTACTTC

clone_size: many
v_call: TRBV2
d_call: TRBD2
j_call: TRBJ2-7
cdr3_aa: CASRMGLAVVAYEQYF
cdr3_nt: TGTGCCAGCAGGATGGGACTAGCCGTTGTCGCCTACGAGCAGTACTTC

clone_size: once
v_call: TRBV24-1
d_call: .
j_call: TRBJ2-2
cdr3_aa: CATSDFKNTGELFF
cdr3_nt: TGTGCCACCAGTGATTTTAAAAACACCGGGGAGCTGTTTTTT

clone_size: few
v_call: TRBV7-2
d_call: .
j_call: TRBJ1-3
cdr3_aa: CASSLSWGSENTIYF
cdr3_nt: TGTGCCAGCAGCTTAAGTTGGGGCTCGGAAAACACCATATATTTT

clone_size: few
v_call: TRBV20-1
d_call: .
j_call: TRBJ2-2
cdr3_aa: CSARLAGELFF
cdr3_nt: TGCAGTGCTAGGCTGGCTGGGGAGCTGTTTTTT

clone_size: many
v_call: TRBV7-2
d_call: .
j_call: TRBJ2-7
cdr3_aa: CASSLAVGYEQYF
cdr3_nt: TGTGCCAGCAGCTTAGCCGTCGGCTACGAGCAGTACTTC

clone_size: .
v_call: TRBV13
d_call: .
j_call: TRBJ1-2
cdr3_aa: CASSLGYRDRRGYTF
cdr3_nt: TGTGCCAGCAGCTTAGGGTATCGGGACCGAAGGGGCTACACCTTC

clone_size: few
v_call: TRBV7-9
d_call: .
j_call: TRBJ1-6
cdr3_aa: CASSLAVGLKSSYNSPLHF
cdr3_nt: TGTGCCAGCAGCTTAGCTGTCGGTTTGAAGAGCTCCTATAATTCACCCCTCCACTTT